The 8 T cell receptor beta chains presented below share a single source sample, sequenced in a study of T cells in Graves' hyperthyroidism and ophthalmopathy. RNA transcripts gave rise to amplified TCR beta CDR3 regions. TCR CDR3 underwent first-round RT-PCR with the HTBI primer set. A single record per CDR3 protein comes from TCRdb applying MiXCR to the multiplex PCR reads. The sample has more than 550,000 distinct CDR3 sequences; roughly 17% are singletons. Material: blood. The receptors derive from a man aged 45-60 years with Graves' hyperthyroidism.

This clonotype was observed a handful of times. V usage is TRBV9 and J usage is TRBJ2-2, with a weak D call TRBD2 (6 bases). Germline V gene data show CDR1 as SGDLS and CDR2 as YYNGEE. The CDR3 consists of 16 residues. V lost 3 bases to trimming and J lost 2 bases, with 14 bases between them. This chain's CDR3 is CASSAPRDFNTGELFF. CDR3 DNA sequence: TGTGCCAGCAGCGCCCCCCGGGACTTTAACACCGGGGAGCTGTTTTTT.

In this sample, this clonotype turned up a few times. The chain is built from TRBV20-1 and TRBJ2-2, with 13 bases that match TRBD2. CDR3 length equals 17 residues. The V gene's germline CDR1 is DFQATT and CDR2 SNEGSKA (reference sequence). With V trimmed by 0 bases and J by 6 bases, 7 bases remained unmatched. CDR3 protein: CSARDPYTSGRAGELFF. The CDR3 DNA follows: TGCAGTGCTAGAGATCCCTATACTAGCGGGAGGGCCGGGGAGCTGTTTTTT.

This clonotype was detected ten times or more. The chain employs TRBV11-2 and TRBJ2-1; 10 bases match TRBD2. The CDR3 runs 16 residues. The junction had 4 bases not matched to a gene; V was cut back by 3 bases and J by 2 bases. The germline V gene encodes CDR1 SGHAT and CDR2 FQNNGV. CDR3: CASSLDSGRPYNEQFF. The CDR3 DNA follows: TGTGCCAGCAGCTTGGATAGCGGGAGGCCCTACAATGAGCAGTTCTTC.

In this sample, this clonotype turned up many times. The rearrangement uses TRBV12-3 or TRBV12-4 and TRBJ1-3; no reliable D call. V dropped 3 bases and J dropped 0 bases, with 12 bases sitting between them. This CDR3 region has 16 residues. As DNA, the CDR3 is TGTGCCAGCAGTTTCGGGCGCAGGCGCTCTGGAAACACCATATATTTT. This sequence encodes CASSFGRRRSGNTIYF.

This clonotype appeared a few times. This CDR3 reads CSALEPLAKNIQYF. CDR3 bases: TGCAGTGCCCTGGAGCCTCTAGCCAAAAACATTCAGTACTTC. V usage is TRBV20-1 and J usage is TRBJ2-4; D not certain. This CDR3 is 14 amino acids long. CDR1 DFQATT and CDR2 SNEGSKA come from the germline V gene (reference sequence). V was pared by 6 bases and J by 0 bases, with 12 bases between.

This clonotype was seen many times. CDR3 sequence: CASSLGTVSYEQYF. CDR3 DNA sequence: TGTGCCAGCAGTTTAGGAACGGTCTCCTACGAGCAGTACTTC. The chain combines TRBV12-3 or TRBV12-4 with TRBJ2-7; D is ambiguous. V lost 1 base to trimming and J lost 0 bases, with 7 bases between them. The CDR3 sequence is 14 residues long.

The gene calls are TRBV28 and TRBJ2-1; 10 nucleotides agree with TRBD2. This CDR3 has 19 amino acids. Losses at the gene ends were 1 base for V and 0 bases for J; bases not matched to a gene: 9. The germline V gene has CDR1 MDHEN and CDR2 SYDVKM. CDR3 in amino acids: CASSLFTSGMRSSYNEQFF. For the CDR3, the DNA is TGTGCCAGCAGTTTATTTACTAGCGGGATGAGGAGCTCCTACAATGAGCAGTTCTTC.

The V gene is TRBV10-3, the J gene TRBJ2-1; D ambiguous. The germline gives CDR1 ENHRY, CDR2 SYGVKD. The CDR3 is 12 amino acids. V lost 7 bases to trimming and J lost 6 bases, with 10 bases between them. The CDR3 DNA reads TGTGCCATCAAAGAAGGAGTCAATGAGCAGTTCTTC. This encodes CAIKEGVNEQFF.